The rows below give T cell receptor beta chains drawn from one sample of a study of regulatory T cells in long-lasting Graves disease. MiXCR, run by TCRdb on the multiplex PCR reads, gives a single entry per CDR3 protein. This repertoire shows fewer than 400,000 distinct CDR3 sequences, about 18% found once; its top ten account for approximately 31%. Sequenced material: peripheral blood mononuclear cells (PBMCs), taken when the disease was refractory, from a patient treated with antithyroid drugs. The receptor set was obtained from a female donor with Graves disease. CDR3s include the opening cysteine and the closing phenylalanine or tryptophan. The D gene is left open where the match is weak. Clone size, where shown, is once, few, many, or a class for clones that have expanded.

NA	NA	16	TRBV20-1	TRBJ1-3	TGCAGTGCTAGGCGACTGAAGTCTCTCGGTGGAAACACCATATATTTT	CSARRLKSLGGNTIYF
TRBD1	many	15	TRBV6-5	TRBJ1-2	TGTGCCAGCAGTTACGGGGACAGCCCAAACTATGGCTACACCTTC	CASSYGDSPNYGYTF
NA	few	13	TRBV9	TRBJ2-5	TGTGCCAGCACGCGAGGGGACCAAGAGACCCAGTACTTC	CASTRGDQETQYF
TRBD1	NA	16	TRBV5-1	TRBJ1-4	TGCGCCAGCAGCTCGGGACTGACAGGGGTCAATGAAAAACTGTTTTTT	CASSSGLTGVNEKLFF
NA	NA	15	TRBV19	TRBJ1-5	TGTGCCAGTAGCGGCAGTTTAGCTAGCAATCAGCCCCAGCATTTT	CASSGSLASNQPQHF
NA	NA	12	TRBV29-1	TRBJ1-1	TGCAGCGTAAAGACACTTAACACTGAAGCTTTCTTT	CSVKTLNTEAFF
TRBD1	few	14	TRBV7-2	TRBJ2-7	TGTGCCAGCAGGGCCACGGGACAGGGATACGAGCAGTACTTC	CASRATGQGYEQYF
TRBD2	many	15	TRBV20-1	TRBJ2-7	TGCAGTGCTAGCCGGACTAGCGGGGGCCCCTACGAGCAGTACTTC	CSASRTSGGPYEQYF
NA	NA	14	TRBV3-1	TRBJ2-7	TGTGCCAGCAGCCACCGGGCCTCTGAGGGCGAGCAGTACTTC	CASSHRASEGEQYF
TRBD1	few	14	TRBV29-1	TRBJ2-4	TGCAGCGTAGGGACAGGGCCCACCAAAAACATTCAGTACTTC	CSVGTGPTKNIQYF
NA	NA	14	TRBV6-5	TRBJ2-7	TGTGCCAGCAGTTACGGGCTAGGGGCCTACGAGCAGTACTTC	CASSYGLGAYEQYF
NA	many	16	TRBV20-1	TRBJ2-7	TGCAGTGCTAGGGAACTTAGTCGAGGGGGAGGTTACGAGCAGTACTTC	CSARELSRGGGYEQYF
TRBD1	many	14	TRBV27	TRBJ1-1	TGTGCCAGCAGCCTCGACAGGGGGCGTTCTGAAGCTTTCTTT	CASSLDRGRSEAFF
NA	many	14	TRBV10-3	TRBJ1-5	TGTGCCATCAGCGCACGGGGGGGCAATCAGCCCCAGCATTTT	CAISARGGNQPQHF
NA	NA	16	TRBV11-2	TRBJ1-1	TGTGCCAGCAGCTTCGCCGGGGGGCTAGGGAACACTGAAGCTTTCTTT	CASSFAGGLGNTEAFF
NA	few	16	TRBV6-2/TRBV6-3	TRBJ2-5	TGTGCCAGCAGTTACAGGTCTCCCCCGGTTCAAGAGACCCAGTACTTC	CASSYRSPPVQETQYF
TRBD2	NA	17	TRBV12-3/TRBV12-4	TRBJ2-2	TGTGCCAGCAGTACCAAGACTAGCGGGGTTAACACCGGGGAGCTGTTTTTT	CASSTKTSGVNTGELFF
TRBD1	NA	16	TRBV27	TRBJ1-2	TGTGCCAGCAGTTTATCCCAACAGGGGGCTAACTATGGCTACACCTTC	CASSLSQQGANYGYTF
NA	NA	14	TRBV28	TRBJ2-3	TGTGCCAACAACGGGACGCCGGAGGCAGATACGCAGTATTTT	CANNGTPEADTQYF
TRBD1	many	16	TRBV28	TRBJ2-4	TGTGCCAGCAGTTTGGAACAGGGGGCGATCAAGGACATTCAGTACTTC	CASSLEQGAIKDIQYF
NA	many	12	TRBV6-2/TRBV6-3	TRBJ2-7	TGTGCCAGCAGCTCTACTTCGGACGAGCAGTACTTC	CASSSTSDEQYF
NA	NA	13	TRBV2	TRBJ2-7	TGTGCCAGCAGCTTCGGGGTAGGCTACGAGCAGTACTTC	CASSFGVGYEQYF
TRBD2	many	17	TRBV28	TRBJ2-2	TGTGCCAGCAGTTTTGACCTAGCGGGAATCAACACCGGGGAGCTGTTTTTT	CASSFDLAGINTGELFF
TRBD1	NA	15	TRBV10-3	TRBJ2-7	TGTGCCATCAAGCCGGGACAGGGCCACCCCTACGAGCAGTACTTC	CAIKPGQGHPYEQYF
NA	many	13	TRBV11-2	TRBJ2-7	TGTGCCAGCACCTACTCGGACGTCTACGAGCAGTACTTC	CASTYSDVYEQYF
NA	few	14	TRBV20-1	TRBJ1-4	TGCAGTGCCTTCCCAGGGGCAACTAATGAAAAACTGTTTTTT	CSAFPGATNEKLFF
NA	few	15	TRBV4-1	TRBJ1-2	TGCGCCAGCAGCCAAGATCAGGTACCGGGCTATGGCTACACCTTC	CASSQDQVPGYGYTF
TRBD2	NA	16	TRBV4-2	TRBJ2-1	TGTGCCAGCAGACGAGAACGGGGGGGCTCCTACAATGAGCAGTTCTTC	CASRRERGGSYNEQFF
NA	NA	16	TRBV12-3/TRBV12-4	TRBJ1-5	TGTGCCAGCAGACCAACAGGCTCAGGGGGCAATCAGCCCCAGCATTTT	CASRPTGSGGNQPQHF
NA	NA	13	TRBV6-1	TRBJ2-3	TGTGCCAGCAGTGCCCTAGCAACAGATACGCAGTATTTT	CASSALATDTQYF
NA	once	11	TRBV28	TRBJ2-7	TGTGCCAGCGGTTCTCTCTACGAGCAGTACTTC	CASGSLYEQYF
NA	NA	12	TRBV18	TRBJ2-7	TGTGCCAGCTCACCACTTCATTACGAGCAGTACTTC	CASSPLHYEQYF
NA	NA	14	TRBV28	TRBJ1-4	TGTGCCAGCAGCCCAGGGAGCGTTCGTGAAAAACTGTTTTTT	CASSPGSVREKLFF
NA	NA	14	TRBV6-1	TRBJ2-3	TGTGCCAGCAGTCCGTGGGGTAGCACAGATACGCAGTATTTT	CASSPWGSTDTQYF
NA	NA	14	TRBV24-1	TRBJ2-2	TGTGCCACCAGTGACACCGTAGGGTCCGGGGAGCTGTTTTTT	CATSDTVGSGELFF
TRBD1	many	14	TRBV10-3	TRBJ2-5	TGTGCCATCAGTGAGTCGACAGGGCGGGAGACCCAGTACTTC	CAISESTGRETQYF
NA	many	14	TRBV24-1	TRBJ1-2	TGTGCCACCAGTGATTTCCAGGCTAACTATGGCTACACCTTC	CATSDFQANYGYTF
TRBD1	NA	15	TRBV7-3	TRBJ2-7	TGTGCCAGCAGCTTCCTGACAGGGCTTACCTACGAGCAGTACTTC	CASSFLTGLTYEQYF
NA	NA	14	TRBV19	TRBJ1-5	TGTGCCAGTAACCCAGCAACCTCAAGTCAGCCCCAGCATTTT	CASNPATSSQPQHF
NA	few	13	TRBV5-1	TRBJ1-5	TGCGCCAGCAGCCCCGAGGGGGTTCAGCCCCAGCATTTT	CASSPEGVQPQHF
NA	many	13	TRBV20-1	TRBJ1-4	TGCAGTGCCAGGACAGCTTTTCGTGAAAAACTGTTTTTT	CSARTAFREKLFF
TRBD1	NA	20	TRBV19	TRBJ2-6	TGTACCAGTAGTATAGTCGGGACAGGGGGCATACTGCCTGGGGCCAACGTCCTGACTTTC	CTSSIVGTGGILPGANVLTF
TRBD1	few	16	TRBV19	TRBJ1-5	TGTGCCAGTAGTACACATACAGGGGATATTAATCAGCCCCAGCATTTT	CASSTHTGDINQPQHF
TRBD1	many	17	TRBV7-2	TRBJ1-6	TGTGCCAGCAGCTTATTCTCAGGACAGGGGGCTGGATCACCCCTCCACTTT	CASSLFSGQGAGSPLHF
NA	NA	13	TRBV5-1	TRBJ1-2	TGCGCCAGCAGCGTACGGATTAACTATGGCTACACCTTC	CASSVRINYGYTF